The 16 T cell receptor beta chains below were found in one sample sequenced in a study of neurological immune-mediated disorders. TCRdb reprocessed the 5' RACE reads with MiXCR, giving one entry per CDR3 protein. The table has about 50,000 distinct CDR3 sequences, around 3.5% seen once. The specimen sequenced was PBMCs. The receptors originated from a man between 40 and 49 years old with multiple sclerosis.

This clonotype appeared many times. The V call is TRBV20-1, the J call TRBJ1-6; D unresolved. The CDR3 runs to 11 residues. The V end lost 6 bases, the J end lost 5 bases, and 5 bases lay between the germline ends. The germline V gene has CDR1 DFQATT and CDR2 SNEGSKA (reference sequence). CDR3: CSAQNNSPLHF. The CDR3 nucleotides read TGCAGTGCCCAAAATAATTCACCCCTCCACTTT.

Ten or more counts support this clonotype. The rearrangement links TRBV4-2 to TRBJ1-1, with 9 bases that match TRBD1. Germline loops: CDR1 LGHNA, CDR2 YNFKEQ. The CDR3 totals 15 residues. Trimming removed 3 bases from V and 2 bases from J; junction bases left unmatched: 4. The CDR3, as DNA: TGTGCCAGCAGCCAGGGACAGGGAATAAACACTGAAGCTTTCTTT. It yields the protein CASSQGQGINTEAFF.

The gene calls are TRBV12-3 or TRBV12-4 and TRBJ2-1; 16 bases map to TRBD2. This CDR3 is built from 19 residues. With 7 bases clipped from V and 7 bases from J, the junction kept 16 bases outside the gene matches. In DNA form, the CDR3 reads TGTGCCAGCAATTCCTCACCGGGACTAGCGGGGGGGCTCGTGAATGAGCAGTTCTTC. Translating gives CASNSSPGLAGGLVNEQFF.

This clonotype was detected ten times or more. This CDR3 reads CASRSNYGYTF. In DNA form, the CDR3 reads TGTGCCAGCAGAAGCAACTATGGCTACACCTTC. The chain joins TRBV12-3 or TRBV12-4 to TRBJ1-2; D unresolved. CDR3 length: 11 residues. The V end lost 6 bases, the J end lost 2 bases, and 4 bases lay between the germline ends.

This clonotype was recorded many times. The gene calls are TRBV5-1 and TRBJ1-5, with 7 bases that match TRBD1. The CDR3 is 15 amino acids. V was pared by 4 bases and J by 4 bases, with 8 bases of the junction left unmatched. Germline lookup yields CDR1 SGHRS and CDR2 YFSETQ. The CDR3 region has the DNA TGCGCCAGCAGCGCTGGCCCACAGGGGAATCAGCCCCAGCATTTT. This sequence encodes CASSAGPQGNQPQHF.

About this clonotype itself: With a much larger clone just one base away, this may be a read error. The chain uses TRBV2 and TRBJ1-4; D ambiguous. In germline, CDR1 is SNHLY, CDR2 FYNNEI. Trimming removed 8 bases at V and 11 bases at J, with 18 bases between. The CDR3 has 13 amino acids. DNA of the CDR3: TGTGCCAGCCACCGGGAAAGTTCCGGTAAACTGTTTTTT. It yields the protein CASHRESSGKLFF.

At least ten counts were recorded for this clonotype. The chain links TRBV5-6 to TRBJ2-5, with a tentative D call TRBD2 (5 bases). The CDR3 contains 15 residues. V dropped 4 bases and J dropped 3 bases, with 16 bases sitting between them. Germline CDR1 reads SGHDT; CDR2 reads YYEEEE. This CDR3 is CASSLLADLEETQYF. In nucleotides, the CDR3 is TGTGCCAGCAGCCTGCTAGCCGATTTGGAAGAGACCCAGTACTTC.

There are many counts of this clonotype. The CDR3 loop is CASSALVGFGEQYF. As DNA, the CDR3 is TGTGCCAGCAGCGCTCTGGTGGGGTTTGGCGAGCAGTACTTC. This chain joins TRBV9 and TRBJ2-7, with D unresolved. The CDR3 contains 14 residues. Germline V CDR1 and CDR2: SGDLS, YYNGEE. The V end lost 3 bases, the J end lost 6 bases, and 16 bases lay between the germline ends. The full variable domain, in which reference TRBV9 and TRBJ2-7 provide the parts outside the CDR3, is DSGVTQTPKHLITATGQRVTLRCSPRSGDLSVYWYQQSLDQGLQFLIQYYNGEERAKGNILERFSAQQFPDLHSELNLSSLELGDSALYFCASSALVGFGEQYFGPGTRLTVT.

On this clonotype: A much larger clone sits a single nucleotide away, making a read error possible. The V call is TRBV29-1, the J call TRBJ2-7; TRBD1 matches 8 bases. Germline CDR1 reads SQVTM; CDR2 reads ANQGSEA. The V segment lost 3 bases and the J segment 7 bases; nucleotides outside the gene matches: 5. The CDR3 runs to 12 residues. The CDR3 here is CSVDATGEEQYF. Written as DNA, the CDR3 is TGCAGCGTTGATGCGACAGGGGAAGAGCAGTACTTC.

This clonotype counts as medium-sized. The rearrangement links TRBV12-3 or TRBV12-4 to TRBJ1-1; D is undetermined. The CDR3 has 13 amino acids. The V end lost 1 base, the J end lost 1 base, and 4 bases lay between the germline ends. The CDR3 here is CASSLGKNTEAFF. The CDR3 DNA sequence: TGTGCCAGCAGTTTAGGGAAGAACACTGAAGCTTTCTTT.

This clonotype was counted at least ten times. V and J are TRBV6-2 or TRBV6-3 and TRBJ2-1; D unresolved. Germline-derived CDR1 and CDR2 are MNHEY and SVGEGT. This CDR3 is 13 amino acids long. The germline V and J ends were trimmed by 7 bases and 3 bases, with 10 bases remaining between them. The CDR3 sequence is CASNFGDYNEQFF. The CDR3, as DNA: TGTGCCAGCAATTTTGGCGACTACAATGAGCAGTTCTTC.

The table lists this clonotype with many counts. The chain couples TRBV28 to TRBJ1-1, with a possible D match to TRBD1 (5 bases). V was cut by 3 bases and J by 11 bases, with 13 bases left in between. Germline V gene data show CDR1 as MDHEN and CDR2 as SYDVKM. The CDR3 runs 12 residues. CDR3 nucleotides: TGTGCCAGCAGTTTCGGGGCACCGGAGGCTTTCTTT. This sequence encodes CASSFGAPEAFF.

The table lists this clonotype with many counts. The genes are TRBV12-3 or TRBV12-4 and TRBJ1-1; unclear D gene. V was clipped by 4 bases and J by 4 bases, with 22 bases between them. The CDR3 runs to 17 residues. The CDR3 loop is CASSSFPISWSSTEAFF. The CDR3 DNA sequence: TGTGCCAGCAGTTCCTTCCCTATAAGTTGGTCATCCACTGAAGCTTTCTTT.

This clonotype was seen repeatedly, ten times or more. This chain links TRBV3-1 with TRBJ1-1; TRBD1 matches at 9 bases. After removal of 3 bases from V and 0 bases from J, the junction contained 2 bases not matched to a gene. Germline CDR1 reads LGHDT; CDR2 reads YNNKEL (reference sequence). The CDR3 covers 15 residues. The CDR3 DNA reads as TGTGCCAGCAGCCAGGGGACAGGGTTGAACACTGAAGCTTTCTTT. Translated, it gives CASSQGTGLNTEAFF.

This clonotype was observed at least ten times. V gene TRBV20-1 combines with J gene TRBJ2-5; 14 bases align to TRBD2. The V gene's germline CDR1 is DFQATT and CDR2 SNEGSKA (reference sequence). V lost 6 bases and J lost 13; bases outside the gene matches: 16. The length of the CDR3 is 15 residues. CDR3 in amino acids: CSAAVTSGGARPGYF. The DNA of the CDR3 is TGCAGTGCCGCCGTGACTAGCGGGGGGGCCCGACCTGGGTACTTC.

This clonotype was observed a handful of times. A much larger clone sits a single nucleotide away, making a read error possible. The chain recombines TRBV5-5 with TRBJ1-5, with D possibly TRBD1 on 5 matching bases. CDR1 is SGHKS, CDR2 YYEKEE, per germline (reference sequence). CDR3 length: 13 amino acids. V was shortened by 5 bases and J by 5 bases, with 11 bases between the two germline ends. CDR3 region: CASSRQNDQPQHF. The CDR3 nucleotides are TGTGCCAGCAGTAGACAGAATGATCAGCCCCAGCATTTT.